Given below is one T cell receptor beta chain in context. As yet, its antigen is unknown. The data originate from a study of T cell therapy after organ transplantation. V was clipped by 5 bases and J by 0 bases; unmatched bases: 7. Germline V CDR1 and CDR2: SGHVS, FQNEAQ. CDR3 length: 15 residues. The table came from immunoSEQ multiplex PCR; TCRdb's copy has only in-frame clones and leaves some out. The table has some 47,000 clones, 94% seen once. The sequencing here drew on CD8+ T cells from blood, taken before autologous CMV-specific T cell therapy. The chain carries TRBV7-8 and TRBJ2-7, with 7 bases lining up with TRBD2. The sequence derives from a human patient who had received a solid organ transplant and had CMV disease. The CDR3 sequence is CASSVIGGSSYEQYF. The CDR3, as DNA: TGTGCCAGCAGCGTGATCGGGGGGAGCTCCTACGAGCAGTACTTC.